This T cell receptor beta chain originates from a study of control samples from healthy donors and cancer patients. Sequencing used immunoSEQ multiplex PCR; TCRdb keeps in-frame clones, though not all of them. Of over 100,000 clones detected, more than 70% appear once; the ten largest clones hold 3.2%. The germline V gene encodes CDR1 SGHTA and CDR2 FQGTGA. The junction had 4 bases not matched to a gene; V was cut back by 5 bases and J by 8 bases. CDR3 length equals 15 residues. This TCR was sampled from a man aged 50 to 60 in good health. The sequenced material came from blood. The chain joins TRBV7-3 to TRBJ2-3, with 16 bases fitting TRBD2. CDR3 protein: CASSPGTSGGATQYF. The DNA for the CDR3 is TGTGCCAGCAGCCCGGGGACTAGCGGGGGGGCTACGCAGTATTTT.